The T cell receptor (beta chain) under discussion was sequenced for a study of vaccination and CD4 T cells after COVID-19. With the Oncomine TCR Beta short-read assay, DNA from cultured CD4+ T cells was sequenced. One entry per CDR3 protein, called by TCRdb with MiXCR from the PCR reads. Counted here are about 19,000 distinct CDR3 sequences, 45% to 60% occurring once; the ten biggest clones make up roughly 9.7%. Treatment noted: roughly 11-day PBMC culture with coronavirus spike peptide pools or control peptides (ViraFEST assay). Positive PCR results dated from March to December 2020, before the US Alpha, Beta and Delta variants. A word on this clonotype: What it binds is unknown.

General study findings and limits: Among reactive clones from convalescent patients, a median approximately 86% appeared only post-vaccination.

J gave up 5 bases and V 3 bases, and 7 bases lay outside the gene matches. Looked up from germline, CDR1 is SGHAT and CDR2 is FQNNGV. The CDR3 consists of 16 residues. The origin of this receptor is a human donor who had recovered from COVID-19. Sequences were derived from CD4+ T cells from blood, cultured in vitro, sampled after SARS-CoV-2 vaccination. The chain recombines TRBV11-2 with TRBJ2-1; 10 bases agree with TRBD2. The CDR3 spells CASSFTRTSGHNEQFF. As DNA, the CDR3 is TGTGCCAGCAGCTTTACCCGGACTAGCGGCCACAATGAGCAGTTCTTC.